These 5 T cell receptor beta chains originate from one sample sequenced in a study of cytomegalovirus exposure and HLA in healthy donors. The PCR had 60 Vbeta and 13 Jbeta primers. The method was immunoSEQ multiplex PCR; TCRdb's version includes in-frame clones alone and lacks a portion of them. This table has some 110,000 clones, about 81% appearing once. Sample: PBMCs. These receptors were obtained from a male donor in good health and CMV-seropositive.

This clone was recorded a few times. The chain combines TRBV18 with TRBJ2-7; TRBD2 agrees at 12 bases. Unmatched junction bases numbered 9, after V lost 1 base and J lost 2 bases. Germline assignment: CDR1 KGHSH and CDR2 LQKENI. The CDR3 extends over 18 amino acids. CDR3: CASSPLAGLAGPTYEQYF. Written as DNA, the CDR3 is TGTGCCAGCTCACCACTAGCCGGACTAGCGGGACCTACCTACGAGCAGTACTTC.

The chain joins TRBV19 to TRBJ2-7, with D unresolved. Germline CDR1 reads LNHDA; CDR2 reads SQIVND (reference sequence). The CDR3 has 12 amino acids. The ends were cut back, 0 bases at V and 6 bases at J, with 6 bases in the middle. CDR3 DNA: TGTGCCAGTAGTATAGATGTCTCCGAGCAGTACTTC. Its protein is CASSIDVSEQYF.

This chain links TRBV4-3 with TRBJ1-3; unclear D gene. Germline CDR1 reads LGHNA; CDR2 reads YSLEER. The CDR3 extends over 18 amino acids. V gave up 1 base and J gave up 0 bases, with 16 bases separating them. CDR3 amino acids: CASSQAGLNPSSGNTIYF. CDR3 coding DNA: TGCGCCAGCAGCCAAGCCGGGTTAAATCCCAGCTCTGGAAACACCATATATTTT.

The chain recombines TRBV27 with TRBJ2-1; maybe TRBD2 (6 bases). Germline CDR1 is MNHEY and CDR2 is SMNVEV (reference sequence). V was trimmed by 4 bases and J by 6 bases, leaving 19 bases between them. There are 16 residues in the CDR3. The CDR3 coding sequence is TGTGCCAGCAGTTCAACATTAGGAGGGGTGGTCAATGAGCAGTTCTTC. It is translated as CASSSTLGGVVNEQFF.

V and J are TRBV7-3 and TRBJ2-1; 9 nucleotides line up with TRBD1. The CDR3 is 16 amino acids. Looked up from germline, CDR1 is SGHTA and CDR2 is FQGTGA. After removal of 5 bases from V and 8 bases from J, the junction contained 13 bases not matched to a gene. CDR3 region: CASSQFAQGARDEQFF. CDR3 nucleotide sequence: TGTGCCAGCAGCCAATTCGCACAGGGGGCCAGGGATGAGCAGTTCTTC.